This TCR beta chain was found in a study of cytomegalovirus exposure and HLA in healthy donors. Study background: Some 85 million unique TCRs from HLA-typed donors were held in an early data release.

Study-wide findings and caveats: Reported results showed that the classifier diagnosed cytomegalovirus status with high specificity and sensitivity. Most observed TCR sequences were rare, whereas some public TCRs were detected in many donors.

A note on this clone: The antigen remains unidentified.

PCR employed 60 Vbeta and 13 Jbeta primers. TCRdb keeps only in-frame clones here, not all; method: immunoSEQ multiplex PCR. This table has about 80,000 clones, roughly 79% appearing once. The V end was cut by 4 bases, the J end by 4 bases, with 17 bases between. The CDR3 has 15 amino acids. Per the germline V gene, CDR1 is SQVTM and CDR2 is ANQGSEA. This clonotype was obtained from a woman in her thirties or forties in good health and CMV-seropositive. Specimen: PBMCs. The chain couples TRBV29-1 to TRBJ2-1; weak D call: TRBD2 (6 bases). The CDR3 loop is CSVGGVQGIYNEQFF. CDR3 nucleotide sequence: TGCAGCGTTGGGGGGGTTCAAGGGATTTACAATGAGCAGTTCTTC.